Below, 4 T cell receptor beta chains from the same sample are listed, as sequenced in a study of shared T cell receptors in the human thymus. This table comes from immunoSEQ multiplex PCR, and its TCRdb copy is limited to in-frame clones, with some not included. Of about 610,000 clones detected, roughly 88% appear once; the ten largest clones hold around 0.0099%. This sample was shared with a second study, whose subject was human thymus T cells.

The sample comprised thymocytes. These receptors were taken from a boy under two years old with a congenital heart defect.

The V and J genes are TRBV7-9 and TRBJ2-1; perhaps TRBD1 as D (5 bases). The CDR3 spans 14 residues. The germline V and J ends were trimmed by 5 bases and 6 bases, with 14 bases remaining between them. Germline CDR1 SEHNR, CDR2 FQNEAQ (reference sequence). The CDR3 is CASSPQKGPNEQFF. CDR3 DNA sequence: TGTGCCAGCAGCCCCCAGAAGGGGCCCAATGAGCAGTTCTTC.

This chain connects TRBV7-2 to TRBJ2-7; 8 bases fit TRBD2. V lost 5 bases, J lost 7 bases, and 13 bases stayed unmatched. The CDR3 is 15 residues long. CDR1 is SGHTA, CDR2 FQGNSA, per germline. CDR3 amino acids: CASSARRGGFYEQYF. DNA of the CDR3: TGTGCCAGCAGCGCACGGCGCGGGGGGTTTTATGAGCAGTACTTC.

In this sample, this clone turned up a few times. J is TRBJ1-3 and V is TRBV5-6; D unresolved. This CDR3 is built from 13 residues. Trimming left V 4 bases short and J 4 bases short, with 9 bases between. Germline CDR1 and CDR2: SGHDT and YYEEEE. This chain's CDR3 is CASSLLGGNTIYF. The DNA for the CDR3 is TGTGCCAGCAGCCTTCTCGGGGGAAACACCATATATTTT.

A word on this clone: The same CDR3 also results from other DNA sequences found in this sample. V and J are TRBV18 and TRBJ1-4; the match to TRBD1 covers 7 bases. The CDR3 has 14 residues. Per the germline V gene, CDR1 is KGHSH and CDR2 is LQKENI. Losses at the gene ends were 3 bases for V and 8 bases for J; bases not matched to a gene: 6. CDR3 bases: TGTGCCAGCTCACCCCGACAGGGAGGAGAAAAACTGTTTTTT. This encodes CASSPRQGGEKLFF.